This T cell receptor beta chain came from a study of graft-versus-host responses after intestinal transplantation. Overall study: All recipients were transplanted with multivisceral, liver-intestinal, or isolated intestinal grafts. Among the recipients, all got anti-thymocyte globulin induction and then tacrolimus and steroids for two to four years.

Study-level findings and limits: Where graft-donor T cell macrochimerism was present, patients had high graft-versus-host to host-versus-graft clonal ratios in allografts.

Data came from immunoSEQ multiplex PCR; TCRdb stores just in-frame clones and leaves some out. The sample carries approximately 38,000 clones, 75% to 90% recorded once. Germline CDR1 and CDR2: SEHNR and FQNEAQ (reference sequence). This CDR3 spans 13 amino acids. Trimming removed 1 base at V and 7 bases at J, with 10 bases between. This clone was recorded a few times. Its target is unknown. The gene calls are TRBV7-9 and TRBJ1-2; tentatively, D is TRBD1 (5 bases). The source of this sequence is a human patient who received an intestinal transplant, so some T cells may come from the graft donor. The material was PBMCs, obtained roughly 1,000 days after transplant. CDR3 nucleotide sequence: TGTGCCAGCAGCTTAGAGGGGTTCGCTGGCTACACCTTC. Translation gives CASSLEGFAGYTF.